This T cell receptor (beta chain) came from a study of T cells in Graves' hyperthyroidism and ophthalmopathy. Study findings and constraints: Blood also held most thyroid clonotypes expanded beyond 0.001.

Authors of the study amplified TCR beta CDR3 regions from RNA transcripts. Carried out on the TCR CDR3, a first-round RT-PCR used the HTBI primer set. TCRdb fed the multiplex PCR reads into MiXCR, producing one record per CDR3 protein. The sample contains hundreds of thousands of distinct CDR3 sequences, about a sixth of which appear only once. Diagnoses were established using clinical symptoms, serum thyroxine and TRAb, thyroid ultrasound and orbital computed tomography. Ten or more counts support this clonotype. Its antigen is not identified. The ends lost 2 bases at V and 7 bases at J; junction bases unmatched: 9. CDR1 is MNHEY and CDR2 is SMNVEV in the germline V gene (reference sequence). The CDR3 spans 16 residues.

V is TRBV27 and J is TRBJ2-1; TRBD2 agrees at 9 bases. This receptor was identified in a woman aged 35 to 49 with Graves' ophthalmopathy. The sample was blood. The CDR3 loop is CASSLIRASGKNEQFF. The CDR3, as DNA: TGTGCCAGCAGTTTAATTCGGGCTAGCGGGAAAAATGAGCAGTTCTTC.